This T cell receptor (beta chain) appears in the sequencing data of a study of low-dose radiotherapy and immunotherapy resistance in tumors. Study summary: Every two weeks, cyclophosphamide 200 mg/m2 was infused one day before radiation plus immunotherapy.

TRAV- and TRBV-specific primers were used for first-strand cDNA, which covered alpha and beta chains. TCR amplification ran 15 to 25 PCR cycles using constant-region and V-primer adapter primers. Each CDR3 protein gets one entry after TCRdb re-called the reads with MiXCR. The sample holds nearly 95,000 distinct CDR3 sequences, just under 9.5% seen once. Time point described: before trial treatment. All of the donors were given nivolumab, ipilimumab, aspirin, low-dose cyclophosphamide and low-dose radiotherapy as part of RACIN, a single-arm trial. This clonotype has a count of ten or more. Here the sequenced sample was PBMCs, taken before treatment. This receptor was taken from a male donor with prostate cancer.

The CDR3 protein is CASSQDSTICYTDTQYF. The CDR3 DNA sequence: TGCGCCAGCAGCCAAGATTCGACTATCTGTTACACAGATACGCAGTATTTT. This chain connects TRBV4-3 to TRBJ2-3, with a tentative D call TRBD2 (5 bases). CDR3 length: 17 amino acids. V lost 0 bases to trimming and J lost 2 bases, with 15 bases between them. CDR1 is LGHNA and CDR2 is YSLEER in the germline V gene.